The 26 T cell receptor beta chains below were found in one sample sequenced in a study of T cells in Graves' hyperthyroidism and ophthalmopathy. Amplification targeted TCR beta CDR3 regions from RNA transcripts. First-round RT-PCR targeting the TCR CDR3 was performed with the HTBI primer set. TCRdb re-analysed the multiplex PCR reads in MiXCR, keeping a single row per CDR3 protein. The sample lists nearly 600,000 distinct CDR3 sequences, 14% occurring once. Sequenced material: blood. Receptors were obtained from a woman aged 18 to 35 with Graves' ophthalmopathy.

This clonotype was recorded many times. V usage is TRBV7-2 and J usage is TRBJ2-5; a weak D match, TRBD2 (6 bases). The CDR3 loop spans 15 amino acids. V was shortened by 1 base and J by 2 bases, with 11 bases between the two germline ends. Germline-derived CDR1 and CDR2 are SGHTA and FQGNSA. The CDR3 reads CASSLVGGPQETQYF. Written as DNA, the CDR3 is TGTGCCAGCAGCTTAGTGGGGGGTCCTCAAGAGACCCAGTACTTC.

This clonotype was found many times. The chain is built from TRBV20-1 and TRBJ2-5, with D perhaps assigned TRBD1 or TRBD2 (5 bases each). V gave up 4 bases and J gave up 5 bases, with 14 bases separating them. CDR1 is DFQATT and CDR2 is SNEGSKA in the germline V gene (reference sequence). This CDR3 comprises 13 residues. Here the CDR3 reads CSAIRDVGETQYF. CDR3 sequence (DNA): TGCAGTGCTATCCGGGACGTTGGGGAGACCCAGTACTTC.

This clonotype has ten or more counts. CDR3 in amino acids: CASSHRYQETQYF. For the CDR3, the DNA is TGTGCCAGCAGCCATCGGTACCAAGAGACCCAGTACTTC. The rearrangement uses TRBV12-3 or TRBV12-4 and TRBJ2-5; D unclear. The CDR3 loop spans 13 amino acids. Trimming took 6 bases from V and 0 from J, leaving 8 bases between them.

On this clonotype: This may come from a read error, since a much larger clone is one base off. The chain is built from TRBV12-3 or TRBV12-4 and TRBJ2-1; unclear D gene. The CDR3 sequence is 14 residues long. Trimming removed 6 bases from V and 9 bases from J, with 18 bases in between. CDR3: CASSPGAGDSEQFF. In nucleotides, the CDR3 is TGTGCCAGCAGCCCAGGAGCTGGTGATAGTGAGCAGTTCTTC.

This clonotype came up many times. Its ends do not fully match the called genes, so a read error is possible. V and J are TRBV6-1 and TRBJ2-7; D may be TRBD1 or TRBD2 (5 bases each). Germline V lookup: CDR1 MNHNS, CDR2 SASEGT. The CDR3 spans 13 residues. CDR3 amino acids: CANSWGLEGEQYF. The CDR3 DNA sequence: TGTGCCAACAGTTGGGGCCTTGAGGGCGAGCAGTACTTC.

In its sample, this clonotype was seen many times. The chain couples TRBV28 to TRBJ1-2, with 9 bases aligning to TRBD1. Germline V gene data show CDR1 as MDHEN and CDR2 as SYDVKM. V dropped 7 bases and J dropped 8; count of bases not matched to a gene: 11. The CDR3 extends over 14 amino acids. CDR3 sequence (DNA): TGTGCCAGCATCTTGGAGGACAGGGGAGAGGGCTACACCTTC. This encodes CASILEDRGEGYTF.

Ten or more counts support this clonotype. The genes are TRBV3-1 and TRBJ2-3, with TRBD2 matching 7 bases. V was clipped by 4 bases and J by 0 bases; unmatched bases: 4. Germline V lookup: CDR1 LGHDT, CDR2 YNNKEL (reference sequence). This CDR3 region has 15 residues. The DNA for the CDR3 is TGTGCCAGCAGCCCGGGACTAACTAGCACAGATACGCAGTATTTT. Protein product: CASSPGLTSTDTQYF.

The rearrangement uses TRBV14 and TRBJ2-7; D is ambiguous. The CDR3 has 17 amino acids. In germline, CDR1 is SGHDN, CDR2 FVKESK. Trimming removed 1 base at V and 0 bases at J, with 16 bases between. The CDR3: CASSQVFTGSFSYEQYF. The CDR3, as DNA: TGTGCCAGCAGCCAAGTATTTACGGGCTCCTTCTCCTACGAGCAGTACTTC.

This clonotype was counted ten times or more. The gene calls are TRBV6-2 or TRBV6-3 and TRBJ2-7; D is unclear. Germline V gives CDR1 MNHEY, CDR2 SVGEGT. The CDR3 loop spans 13 amino acids. V shed 2 bases and J shed 0 bases, with 5 bases lying between them. DNA of the CDR3: TGTGCCAGCAGTTACGAAAGCTCCTACGAGCAGTACTTC. Protein product: CASSYESSYEQYF.

This clonotype turned up a few times. A read error may explain this, as a much larger clone is one base away. V gene TRBV6-1 combines with J gene TRBJ2-7; D gene uncertain. Germline CDR1 reads MNHNS; CDR2 reads SASEGT. The CDR3 is made up of 15 amino acids. V lost 8 bases to trimming and J lost 4 bases, with 21 bases between them. CDR3 protein: CASGSQRYDKYEQYF. For the CDR3, the DNA is TGTGCCAGCGGTTCCCAGCGTTACGACAAATACGAGCAGTACTTC.

In its sample, this clonotype was seen many times. The CDR3 DNA is TGTGCCAGCAGCCGGGGCCGGGGGTCCTTCAAGGTCCTGACTTTC. It yields the protein CASSRGRGSFKVLTF. The chain carries TRBV28 and TRBJ2-6; TRBD2 might be the D (6 bases). CDR3 length equals 15 residues. The germline gives CDR1 MDHEN, CDR2 SYDVKM. Trimming cost V 6 bases and J 13 bases, with 22 bases left between them.

This clonotype was found a few times. The CDR3 sequence is CSARGLGTGGSGNTIYF. CDR3 coding DNA: TGCAGTGCTAGGGGTCTCGGGACAGGGGGGTCTGGAAACACCATATATTTT. The V call is TRBV20-1, the J call TRBJ1-3, with 11 bases that match TRBD1. Per the germline V gene, CDR1 is DFQATT and CDR2 is SNEGSKA (reference sequence). Trimming removed 3 bases from V and 1 base from J; junction bases left unmatched: 8. This CDR3 is 17 amino acids long.

This clonotype came up many times. The chain couples TRBV6-5 to TRBJ1-5; D not certain. Germline CDR1 reads MNHEY; CDR2 reads SVGAGI. V was cut by 0 bases and J by 4 bases, with 7 bases left in between. The CDR3 is 14 amino acids. CDR3 in DNA: TGTGCCAGCAGTTACTCAGGGATAAATCAGCCCCAGCATTTT. It translates to CASSYSGINQPQHF.

This clonotype showed up many times. The chain employs TRBV7-9 and TRBJ1-1, with 9 positions matching TRBD1. Germline lookup yields CDR1 SEHNR and CDR2 FQNEAQ (reference sequence). After removal of 5 bases from V and 5 bases from J, the junction contained 12 bases not matched to a gene. This CDR3 has 16 residues. CDR3 loop: CASSRDRVGLRTEAFF. The CDR3 DNA sequence: TGTGCCAGCAGCAGGGACAGGGTCGGTTTAAGGACTGAAGCTTTCTTT.

In its sample, this clonotype was seen many times. This chain links TRBV11-2 with TRBJ2-1; 13 bases align to TRBD2. CDR1 is SGHAT and CDR2 is FQNNGV in the germline V gene. The junction had 6 bases not matched to a gene; V was cut back by 1 base and J by 6 bases. The CDR3 contains 17 residues. CDR3 sequence (DNA): TGTGCCAGCAGCTTAGCTCCGGGACTAGCGGGACCCAATGAGCAGTTCTTC. This sequence encodes CASSLAPGLAGPNEQFF.

This clonotype showed up just a few times. The rearrangement links TRBV6-5 to TRBJ2-1; D is possibly TRBD2 (5 bases). V gave up 0 bases and J gave up 2 bases, with 8 bases separating them. Looked up from germline, CDR1 is MNHEY and CDR2 is SVGAGI. This CDR3 spans 15 amino acids. CDR3 coding DNA: TGTGCCAGCAGTTACTCAAGGCGGGCCTACAATGAGCAGTTCTTC. Translated: CASSYSRRAYNEQFF.

This clonotype occurred many times. The V call is TRBV24-1, the J call TRBJ2-7; 8 bases are shared with TRBD1. After removal of 4 bases from V and 2 bases from J, the junction contained 3 bases not matched to a gene. CDR1 is KGHDR, CDR2 SFDVKD, per germline. The CDR3 loop spans 14 amino acids. CDR3 in amino acids: CATSDSDRAYEQYF. CDR3 DNA sequence: TGTGCCACCAGTGACTCGGACAGGGCCTACGAGCAGTACTTC.

This clonotype was counted many times. The chain joins TRBV2 to TRBJ2-7; 7 nucleotides agree with TRBD1. Germline CDR1 and CDR2: SNHLY and FYNNEI. The CDR3 is 14 amino acids. V trimming: 5 bases; J trimming: 3 bases; junction bases outside the gene matches: 7. The CDR3 region is CASSYTGTVYEQYF. Here the CDR3 DNA reads TGTGCCAGCAGTTACACCGGGACAGTCTACGAGCAGTACTTC. The whole variable domain, remainder taken from reference TRBV2 and TRBJ2-7, is EPEVTQTPSHQVTQMGQEVILRCVPISNHLYFYWYRQILGQKVEFLVSFYNNEISEKSEIFDDQFSVERPDGSNFTLKIRSTKLEDSAMYFCASSYTGTVYEQYFGPGTRLTVT.

This clonotype was observed a handful of times. The chain is built from TRBV25-1 and TRBJ1-1; D is ambiguous. V was trimmed by 3 bases and J by 4 bases, leaving 15 bases between them. CDR1 is MGHDK, CDR2 SYGVNS, per germline. The CDR3 runs to 15 residues. CDR3 DNA: TGTGCCAGCAGTGACGAGACATTACTGACCACTGAAGCTTTCTTT. It translates to CASSDETLLTTEAFF.

This clonotype was seen many times. The V gene is TRBV11-3, the J gene TRBJ2-7; D is ambiguous. This CDR3 region has 11 residues. Per the germline V gene, CDR1 is SGHNT and CDR2 is YENEEA. Trimming removed 4 bases from V and 3 bases from J, with 4 bases in between. CDR3 protein: CASSWNYEQYF. In DNA form, the CDR3 reads TGTGCCAGCAGCTGGAACTACGAGCAGTACTTC. Supplemented by reference TRBV11-3 and TRBJ2-7, the full variable domain reads EAGVVQSPRYKIIEKKQPVAFWCNPISGHNTLYWYLQNLGQGPELLIRYENEEAVDDSQLPKDRFSAERLKGVDSTLKIQPAELGDSAVYLCASSWNYEQYFGPGTRLTVT.

Only a few counts were recorded for this clonotype. This rearrangement joins TRBV11-2 to TRBJ2-1, with 8 nucleotides matching TRBD1. After removal of 1 base from V and 8 bases from J, the junction contained 7 bases not matched to a gene. Germline CDR1 SGHAT, CDR2 FQNNGV. The CDR3 covers 15 residues. CDR3 DNA sequence: TGTGCCAGCAGCTTAGGAGGACAGGGCTCCCATGAGCAGTTCTTC. Translation: CASSLGGQGSHEQFF.

This clonotype was picked up many times. This chain uses TRBV11-2 with TRBJ2-1; D remains ambiguous. Germline CDR1 and CDR2: SGHAT and FQNNGV. The CDR3 extends over 14 amino acids. V dropped 1 base and J dropped 6 bases, with 10 bases sitting between them. CDR3 DNA sequence: TGTGCCAGCAGCTTAGCCCCGGCTCTCAATGAGCAGTTCTTC. Residues: CASSLAPALNEQFF.

CDR3 residues: CSVDFKWTAYNEQFF. The CDR3 DNA reads as TGCAGCGTTGATTTCAAGTGGACAGCCTACAATGAGCAGTTCTTC. The V gene is TRBV29-1, the J gene TRBJ2-1, with a possible D match to TRBD1 (6 bases). The CDR3 loop spans 15 amino acids. V lost 3 bases, J lost 2 bases, and 14 bases lay in between. Germline assignment: CDR1 SQVTM and CDR2 ANQGSEA.

In its sample, this clonotype was seen a few times. A read error may produce the germline difference seen at one junction end. V gene TRBV27 combines with J gene TRBJ2-3; D is perhaps TRBD1 (5 bases). Germline V gives CDR1 MNHEY, CDR2 SMNVEV (reference sequence). This CDR3 comprises 15 residues. The CDR3 DNA reads TGTGCCAGCAGTTCAATGGGTATGGGTACAGGTACGCAGTATTTT. Amino acids: CASSSMGMGTGTQYF.

This clonotype was seen many times. The J gene is TRBJ2-7, the V gene TRBV15; TRBD2 aligns across 10 bases. This CDR3 region has 15 residues. V shed 3 bases, J shed 2 bases, and the junction held 4 bases outside the gene matches. Per the germline V gene, CDR1 is LNHNV and CDR2 is YYDKDF (reference sequence). CDR3 sequence: CATSRTSGSPYEQYF. The CDR3 nucleotides are TGTGCCACCAGCAGGACTAGCGGGTCCCCCTACGAGCAGTACTTC.

This clonotype showed up many times. The rearrangement uses TRBV30 and TRBJ2-7; D ambiguous. The CDR3 totals 12 residues. Germline CDR1 GTSNPN, CDR2 SVGIG (reference sequence). The ends were cut back, 2 bases at V and 1 base at J, with 6 bases in the middle. CDR3 loop: CAWSSESYEQYF. CDR3 nucleotide sequence: TGTGCCTGGAGTTCAGAATCCTACGAGCAGTACTTC.